This TCR beta chain is from a study of blood T cell repertoires in COVID-19. At the level of the study: The cDNA or gDNA used as material had been derived from T cells, B-cell-depleted T cells, or PBMCs.

Assay used: immunoSEQ multiplex PCR; TCRdb lists only in-frame clones, some missing. The sample contains around 120,000 clones, just over 90% of which appear only once. V gave up 5 bases and J gave up 3 bases, with 14 bases separating them. CDR3 length: 14 residues. Per germline, CDR1 SGHRS and CDR2 YFSETQ. This receptor was taken from a human donor with active COVID-19. The donor label of this sample is uncertain. The sample consisted of peripheral blood. The rearrangement links TRBV5-1 to TRBJ1-1; tentative D call: TRBD1 (6 bases). In DNA form, the CDR3 reads TGCGCCAGCAGTTCAAGAACAGGGCACACTGAAGCTTTCTTT. Translation: CASSSRTGHTEAFF. Full variable domain (outside the CDR3, taken from reference TRBV5-1 and TRBJ1-1): KAGVTQTPRYLIKTRGQQVTLSCSPISGHRSVSWYQQTPGQGLQFLFEYFSETQRNKGNFPGRFSGRQFSNSRSEMNVSTLELGDSALYLCASSSRTGHTEAFFGQGTRLTVV.